Described below is a single T cell receptor (beta chain) sequence and its context. Antigen unknown. This sample is drawn from a study of graft-versus-host responses after intestinal transplantation. Turning to the study itself: Every transplant recipient was induced with anti-thymocyte globulin, then maintained on tacrolimus and steroids for about 3 years.

This CDR3 comprises 14 residues. After removal of 11 bases from V and 4 bases from J, the junction contained 12 bases not matched to a gene. CDR1 SGHAT and CDR2 FQNNGV come from the germline V gene. Produced via immunoSEQ multiplex PCR; TCRdb's table is partial and in-frame only. The table has about 92,000 clones, approximately 90% seen once. Study conclusions and caveats: High graft-versus-host to host-versus-graft clonal ratios were found in allografts of patients who had graft-donor T cell macrochimerism.

The TCR originated in a human donor who received an intestinal transplant. The rearrangement joins TRBV11-2 to TRBJ1-1, with 8 bases that match TRBD1. The sequencing used unstimulated CD8+ T cells sorted from spleen or lymph node cells, collected before intestinal transplant. CDR3 protein: CAAGGGSGSTEAFF. The CDR3, as DNA: TGTGCCGCAGGGGGCGGATCGGGTAGCACTGAAGCTTTCTTT.